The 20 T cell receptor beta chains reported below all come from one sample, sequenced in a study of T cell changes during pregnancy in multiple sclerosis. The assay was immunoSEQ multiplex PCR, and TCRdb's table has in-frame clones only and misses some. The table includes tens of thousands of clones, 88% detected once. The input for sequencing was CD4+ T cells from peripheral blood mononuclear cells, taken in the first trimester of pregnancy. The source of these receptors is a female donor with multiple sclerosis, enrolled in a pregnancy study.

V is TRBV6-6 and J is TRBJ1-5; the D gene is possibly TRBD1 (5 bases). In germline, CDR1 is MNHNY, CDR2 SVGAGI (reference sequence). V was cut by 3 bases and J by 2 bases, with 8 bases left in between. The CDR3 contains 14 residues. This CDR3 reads CASSYGAGNQPQHF. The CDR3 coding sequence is TGTGCCAGCAGTTATGGGGCTGGCAATCAGCCCCAGCATTTT.

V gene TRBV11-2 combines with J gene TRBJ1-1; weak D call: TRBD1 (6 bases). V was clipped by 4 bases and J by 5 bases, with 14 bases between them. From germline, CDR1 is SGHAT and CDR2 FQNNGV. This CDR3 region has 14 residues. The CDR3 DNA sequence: TGTGCCAGCAGCTCCCTAGGGGGAAGGACTGAAGCTTTCTTT. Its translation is CASSSLGGRTEAFF. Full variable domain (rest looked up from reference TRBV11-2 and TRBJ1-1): EAGVAQSPRYKIIEKRQSVAFWCNPISGHATLYWYQQILGQGPKLLIQFQNNGVVDDSQLPKDRFSAERLKGVDSTLKIQPAKLEDSAVYLCASSSLGGRTEAFFGQGTRLTVV.

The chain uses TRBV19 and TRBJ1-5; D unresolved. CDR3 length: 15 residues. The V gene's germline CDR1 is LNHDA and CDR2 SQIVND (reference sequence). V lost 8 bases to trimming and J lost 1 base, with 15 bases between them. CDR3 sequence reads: CASSRTWRSNQPQHF. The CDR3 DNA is TGTGCCAGTTCAAGGACCTGGAGGAGCAATCAGCCCCAGCATTTT.

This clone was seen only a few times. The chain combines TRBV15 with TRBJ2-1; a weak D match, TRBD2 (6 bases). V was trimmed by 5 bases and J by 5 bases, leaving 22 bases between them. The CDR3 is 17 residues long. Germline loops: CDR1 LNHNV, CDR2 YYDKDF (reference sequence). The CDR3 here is CATSSPRMEGRNNEQFF. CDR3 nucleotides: TGTGCCACCAGCTCCCCGCGGATGGAGGGACGGAACAATGAGCAGTTCTTC.

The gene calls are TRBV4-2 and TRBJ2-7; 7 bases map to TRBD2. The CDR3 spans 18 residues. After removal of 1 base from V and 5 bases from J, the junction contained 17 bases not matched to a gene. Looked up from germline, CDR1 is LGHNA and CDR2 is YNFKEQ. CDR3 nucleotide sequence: TGTGCCAGCAGCCAAGGGGGGAGGGCCTTTCGTGGGTTGGACGAGCAGTACTTC. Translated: CASSQGGRAFRGLDEQYF.

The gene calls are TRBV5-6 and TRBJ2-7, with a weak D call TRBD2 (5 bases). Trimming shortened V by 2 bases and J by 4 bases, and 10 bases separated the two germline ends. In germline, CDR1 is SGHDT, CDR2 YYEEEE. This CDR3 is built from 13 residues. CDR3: CASSLVGSYEQYF. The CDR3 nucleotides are TGTGCCAGCAGCTTAGTGGGGAGTTACGAGCAGTACTTC.

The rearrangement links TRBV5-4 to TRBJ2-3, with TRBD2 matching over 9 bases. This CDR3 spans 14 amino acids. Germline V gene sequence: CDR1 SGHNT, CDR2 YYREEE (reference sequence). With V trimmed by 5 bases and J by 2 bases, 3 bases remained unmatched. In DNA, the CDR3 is TGTGCCAGCAGGCTAGCGGGGATCACAGATACGCAGTATTTT. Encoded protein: CASRLAGITDTQYF. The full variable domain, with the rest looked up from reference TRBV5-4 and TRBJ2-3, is ETGVTQSPTHLIKTRGQQVTLRCSSQSGHNTVSWYQQALGQGPQFIFQYYREEENGRGNFPPRFSGLQFPNYSSELNVNALELDDSALYLCASRLAGITDTQYFGPGTRLTVL.

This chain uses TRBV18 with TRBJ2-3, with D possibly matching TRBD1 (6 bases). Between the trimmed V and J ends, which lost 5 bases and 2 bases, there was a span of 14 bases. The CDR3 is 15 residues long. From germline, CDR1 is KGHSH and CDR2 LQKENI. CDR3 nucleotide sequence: TGTGCCAGCTCAATGGACAGACTCGACACAGATACGCAGTATTTT. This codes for CASSMDRLDTDTQYF.

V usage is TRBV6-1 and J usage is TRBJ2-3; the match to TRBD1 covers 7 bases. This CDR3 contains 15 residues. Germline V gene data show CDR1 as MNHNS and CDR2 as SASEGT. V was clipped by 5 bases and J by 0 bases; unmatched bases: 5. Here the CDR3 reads CASSLQGSSTDTQYF. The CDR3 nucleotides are TGTGCCAGCAGTTTACAGGGGTCTAGCACAGATACGCAGTATTTT.

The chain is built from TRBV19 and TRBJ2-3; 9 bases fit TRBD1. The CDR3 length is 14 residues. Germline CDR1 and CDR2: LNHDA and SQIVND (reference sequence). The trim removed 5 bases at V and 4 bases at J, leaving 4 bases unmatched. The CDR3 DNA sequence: TGTGCCAGTAGTTTGGGACAGGGACCAGATACGCAGTATTTT. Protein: CASSLGQGPDTQYF.

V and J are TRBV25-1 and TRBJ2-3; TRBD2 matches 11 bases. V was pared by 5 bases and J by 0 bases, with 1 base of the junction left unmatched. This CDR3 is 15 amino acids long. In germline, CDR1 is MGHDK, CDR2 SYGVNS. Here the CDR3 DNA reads TGTGCCAGCAGTAGACTAGCGGGGAGCACAGATACGCAGTATTTT. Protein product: CASSRLAGSTDTQYF.

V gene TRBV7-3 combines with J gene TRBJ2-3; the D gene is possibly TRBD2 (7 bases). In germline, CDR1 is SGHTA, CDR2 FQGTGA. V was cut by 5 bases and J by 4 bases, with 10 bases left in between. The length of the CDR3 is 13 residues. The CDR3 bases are TGTGCCAGCAGCGCGGGGGCCGCAGATACGCAGTATTTT. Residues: CASSAGAADTQYF. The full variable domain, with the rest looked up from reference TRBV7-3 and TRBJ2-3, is GAGVSQTPSNKVTEKGKYVELRCDPISGHTALYWYRQSLGQGPEFLIYFQGTGAADDSGLPNDRFFAVRPEGSVSTLKIQRTERGDSAVYLCASSAGAADTQYFGPGTRLTVL.

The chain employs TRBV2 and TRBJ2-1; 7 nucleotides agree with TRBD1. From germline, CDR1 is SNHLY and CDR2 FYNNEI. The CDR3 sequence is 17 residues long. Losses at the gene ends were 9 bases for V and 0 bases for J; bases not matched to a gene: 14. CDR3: CASNPLGTDSSYNEQFF. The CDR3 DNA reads TGTGCCAGTAACCCTCTAGGGACAGATAGCTCCTACAATGAGCAGTTCTTC.

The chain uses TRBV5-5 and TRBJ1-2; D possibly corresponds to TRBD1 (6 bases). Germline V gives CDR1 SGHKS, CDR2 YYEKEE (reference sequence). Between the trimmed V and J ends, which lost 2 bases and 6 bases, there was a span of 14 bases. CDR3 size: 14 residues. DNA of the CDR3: TGTGCCAGCAGCTTACACAGGGTTTGGGATGGCTACACCTTC. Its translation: CASSLHRVWDGYTF.

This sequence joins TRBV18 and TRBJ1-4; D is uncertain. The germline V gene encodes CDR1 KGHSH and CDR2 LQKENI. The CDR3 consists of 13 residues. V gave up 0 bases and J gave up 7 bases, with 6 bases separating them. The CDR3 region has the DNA TGTGCCAGCTCACCACCGACACGTGAAAAACTGTTTTTT. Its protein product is CASSPPTREKLFF.

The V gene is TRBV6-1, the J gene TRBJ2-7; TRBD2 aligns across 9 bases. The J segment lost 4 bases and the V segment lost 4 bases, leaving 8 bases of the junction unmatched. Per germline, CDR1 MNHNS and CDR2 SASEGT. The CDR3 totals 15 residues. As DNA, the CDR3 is TGTGCCAGCAGTGCGGCTAGCGGGGTGGTGTACGAGCAGTACTTC. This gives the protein CASSAASGVVYEQYF.

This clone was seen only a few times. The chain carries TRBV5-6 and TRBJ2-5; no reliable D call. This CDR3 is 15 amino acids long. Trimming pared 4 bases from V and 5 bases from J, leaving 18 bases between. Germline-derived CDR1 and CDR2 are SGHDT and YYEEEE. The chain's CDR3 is CASSRRVGSVETQYF. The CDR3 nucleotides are TGTGCCAGCAGCCGGAGAGTAGGATCAGTTGAGACCCAGTACTTC.

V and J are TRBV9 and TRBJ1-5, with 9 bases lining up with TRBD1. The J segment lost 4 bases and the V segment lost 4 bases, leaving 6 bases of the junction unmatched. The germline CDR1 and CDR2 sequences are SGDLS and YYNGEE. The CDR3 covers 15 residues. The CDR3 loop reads CASSPGTGWNQPQHF. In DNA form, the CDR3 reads TGTGCCAGCAGCCCCGGGACAGGGTGGAATCAGCCCCAGCATTTT.

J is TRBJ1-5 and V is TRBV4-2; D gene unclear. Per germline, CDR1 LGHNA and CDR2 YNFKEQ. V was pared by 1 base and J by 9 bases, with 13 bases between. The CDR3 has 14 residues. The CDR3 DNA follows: TGTGCCAGCAGCCAAGGAGAGCCAGGAGGGCCCCAGCATTTT. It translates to CASSQGEPGGPQHF.

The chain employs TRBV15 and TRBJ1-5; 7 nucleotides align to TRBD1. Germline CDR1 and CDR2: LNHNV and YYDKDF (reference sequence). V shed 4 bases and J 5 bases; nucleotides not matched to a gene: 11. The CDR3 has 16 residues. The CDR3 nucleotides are TGTGCCACCAGCACTCCGGGGACAGCCTGGGATCAGCCCCAGCATTTT. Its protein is CATSTPGTAWDQPQHF. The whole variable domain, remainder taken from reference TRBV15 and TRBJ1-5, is DAMVIQNPRYQVTQFGKPVTLSCSQTLNHNVMYWYQQKSSQAPKLLFHYYDKDFNNEADTPDNFQSRRPNTSFCFLDIRSPGLGDTAMYLCATSTPGTAWDQPQHFGDGTRLSIL.